This T cell receptor (beta chain) was recovered during a study of neurological immune-mediated disorders. Study results and caveats: HTLV-1-associated myelopathy had the most TCR clonal expansion, whereas multiple sclerosis had the least (lower than in healthy controls).

The CDR3 spans 15 residues. V was shortened by 7 bases and J by 2 bases, with 18 bases between the two germline ends. Per germline, CDR1 MNHEY and CDR2 SMNVEV (reference sequence). TCRdb reprocessed the 5' RACE reads via MiXCR and lists one record per CDR3 protein. The table shows under 40,000 distinct CDR3 sequences, with approximately 7.2% occurring only once. For sorted libraries, the input was 850,000 to 1,000,000 CD4+ or CD8+ T cells. This clonotype was detected many times. The antigen is not known. V usage is TRBV27 and J usage is TRBJ2-7, with D possibly TRBD2 on 5 matching bases. The receptor's source is a man aged 50 to 59 in good health. The material sequenced was CD4+ T cells from blood. CDR3 residues: CASTLGSGGPYEQYF. DNA of the CDR3: TGTGCCAGCACCCTAGGGAGCGGAGGTCCCTACGAGCAGTACTTC.